The clone carrying this T cell receptor beta chain was detected a few times. Germline V gene sequence: CDR1 MGHRA, CDR2 YSYEKL. There are 16 residues in the CDR3. The J segment lost 7 bases and the V segment lost 1 base, leaving 10 bases of the junction unmatched. The data originate from a study of blood T cells in healthy people across ages. Sample-barcoded 5' priming and a J-beta primer mix drove a second PCR of about 7 to 12 cycles. Using its own MiXCR run on the 5' RACE reads, TCRdb lists one record per CDR3 protein. The table has roughly 1,300,000 distinct CDR3 sequences, approximately 59% seen once; the top ten hold about 6.3%.

The sequence derives from a man aged 18 to 30 in good health. Sequencing was carried out using blood. The chain is built from TRBV4-1 and TRBJ2-1; 7 bases fit TRBD2. For the CDR3, the DNA is TGCGCCAGCAGCCAAGGATGGCCGGGACTACGTAATGAGCAGTTCTTC. It specifies CASSQGWPGLRNEQFF.